These T cell receptor beta chains were read from a single sample in a study of blood T cells in healthy people across ages. One entry per CDR3 protein, called by TCRdb with MiXCR from the 5' RACE reads. The repertoire includes roughly 1.9 million distinct CDR3 sequences, more than 35% of them detected once, and approximately 22% sits in the top ten. The sequenced material came from blood. The receptor set was obtained from a human donor in good health. CDR3s include the opening cysteine and the closing phenylalanine or tryptophan. The order of the fields is V gene, J gene, CDR3 protein.

V: TRBV12-3/TRBV12-4
J: TRBJ1-5
CDR3: CASRPPTGKGDQPQHF

V: TRBV24-1
J: TRBJ2-7
CDR3: CATSEGQIMKQYF

V: TRBV2
J: TRBJ1-6
CDR3: CASSSTGSRSPLHF

V: TRBV12-3/TRBV12-4
J: TRBJ2-1
CDR3: CASSLYHIRNGGEQFF

V: TRBV6-2/TRBV6-3
J: TRBJ1-2
CDR3: CASSFADRAPLWDYGYTF

V: TRBV29-1
J: TRBJ2-6
CDR3: CSVEDRGAGANVLTF

V: TRBV19
J: TRBJ1-2
CDR3: CASIAGTGYGYTF

V: TRBV15
J: TRBJ1-5
CDR3: CATSRDRGIHQPQHF

V: TRBV29-1
J: TRBJ2-3
CDR3: CSISDGGDTQYF

V: TRBV4-3
J: TRBJ1-2
CDR3: CASSQDPPGGLSYGYTF

V: TRBV20-1
J: TRBJ1-6
CDR3: CSASMRNSPLHF

V: TRBV10-3
J: TRBJ2-4
CDR3: CAMGPGTKNIQYF

V: TRBV7-2
J: TRBJ2-1
CDR3: CASSFSENNEQFF

V: TRBV5-1
J: TRBJ2-3
CDR3: CASSLEWTRTEDTQYF

V: TRBV15
J: TRBJ2-3
CDR3: CATSRDTAGDQDTQYF

V: TRBV27
J: TRBJ1-4
CDR3: CASSPGTGIKKLFF

V: TRBV6-2/TRBV6-3
J: TRBJ1-2
CDR3: CASSYRDSPTKGNYGYTF

V: TRBV20-1
J: TRBJ2-1
CDR3: CSAGFRYEQFF

V: TRBV29-1
J: TRBJ2-5
CDR3: CSVEGVSGPQETQYF

V: TRBV12-3/TRBV12-4
J: TRBJ1-5
CDR3: CASKRGTNQPQHF

V: TRBV4-3
J: TRBJ1-2
CDR3: CASSQTDRRGYTF

V: TRBV4-2
J: TRBJ1-2
CDR3: CASSHTSSGQGNGYTF

V: TRBV7-9
J: TRBJ2-2
CDR3: CASSLGPDTGELFF

V: TRBV5-1
J: TRBJ2-1
CDR3: CAGSPSGFTYNEQFF

V: TRBV12-3/TRBV12-4
J: TRBJ2-5
CDR3: CASEVRTSGGRGETQYF

V: TRBV4-2
J: TRBJ1-2
CDR3: CASSEYRGARGGYTF

V: TRBV5-1
J: TRBJ2-3
CDR3: CASSLDGPTQYF

V: TRBV9
J: TRBJ1-2
CDR3: CASSGISGPYQGYTF

V: TRBV2
J: TRBJ2-2
CDR3: CASSGLEGTGELFF

V: TRBV7-2
J: TRBJ1-4
CDR3: CASSLGVSTNEKLFF

V: TRBV5-1
J: NA
CDR3: CASSLEVGVGSEQYF

V: TRBV20-1
J: TRBJ1-2
CDR3: CSAQLRQGEGYGYTF

V: TRBV12-3/TRBV12-4
J: TRBJ1-6
CDR3: CASSFRLSPLHF

V: TRBV4-1
J: TRBJ2-3
CDR3: CASSLTSSDGSTDTQYF

V: TRBV24-1
J: TRBJ1-2
CDR3: CATSDNRDLRGLALGYTF

V: TRBV2
J: TRBJ2-5
CDR3: CASSGQRGGKTQYF

V: TRBV7-2
J: TRBJ1-2
CDR3: CASRTGAGVSGYTF

V: TRBV29-1
J: TRBJ2-2
CDR3: CSVNRLHGELFF

V: TRBV7-2
J: TRBJ2-7
CDR3: CASSLYAGPYEQYF

V: TRBV7-2
J: TRBJ1-2
CDR3: CASSPLLGGGNGYTF

V: TRBV20-1
J: TRBJ2-7
CDR3: CSAPVVREVQYF

V: TRBV3-1
J: TRBJ1-1
CDR3: CASSRGRTEAFF

V: TRBV7-2
J: TRBJ1-1
CDR3: CASRRGGQNTEAFF

V: TRBV29-1
J: TRBJ1-6
CDR3: CSTTTGGNSPLHF

V: TRBV24-1
J: TRBJ2-5
CDR3: CATSDPTSGGAVPQETQYF

V: TRBV7-9
J: NA
CDR3: CASSFGRDPSEQYF

V: TRBV7-8
J: TRBJ2-1
CDR3: CASSLAPRSGGYLVYNEQFF

V: TRBV6-2/TRBV6-3
J: TRBJ2-1
CDR3: CASEPGGSYNEQFF